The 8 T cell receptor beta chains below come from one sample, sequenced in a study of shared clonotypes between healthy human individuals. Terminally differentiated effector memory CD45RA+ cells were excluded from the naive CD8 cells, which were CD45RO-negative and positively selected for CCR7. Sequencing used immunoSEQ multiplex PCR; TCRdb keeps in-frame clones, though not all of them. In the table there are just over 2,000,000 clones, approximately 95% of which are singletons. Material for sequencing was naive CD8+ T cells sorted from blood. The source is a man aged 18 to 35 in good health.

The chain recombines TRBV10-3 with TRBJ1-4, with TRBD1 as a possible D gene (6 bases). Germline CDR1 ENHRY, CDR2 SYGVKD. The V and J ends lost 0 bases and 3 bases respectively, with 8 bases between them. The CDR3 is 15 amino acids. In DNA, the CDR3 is TGTGCCATCAGTGAGTCGGCAGGGGCTAATGAAAAACTGTTTTTT. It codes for CAISESAGANEKLFF.

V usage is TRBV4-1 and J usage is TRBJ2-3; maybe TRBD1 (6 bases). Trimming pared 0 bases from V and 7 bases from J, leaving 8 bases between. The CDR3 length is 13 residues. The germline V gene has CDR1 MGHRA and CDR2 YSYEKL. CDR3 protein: CASSQDQGYTQYF. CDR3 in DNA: TGCGCCAGCAGCCAAGATCAGGGGTATACGCAGTATTTT.

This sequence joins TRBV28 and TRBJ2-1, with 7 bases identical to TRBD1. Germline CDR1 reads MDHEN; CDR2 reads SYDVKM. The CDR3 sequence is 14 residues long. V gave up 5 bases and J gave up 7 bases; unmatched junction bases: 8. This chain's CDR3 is CASSRGDRDNEQFF. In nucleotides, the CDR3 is TGTGCCAGCAGTAGGGGAGACAGGGATAATGAGCAGTTCTTC. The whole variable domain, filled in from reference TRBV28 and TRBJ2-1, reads DVKVTQSSRYLVKRTGEKVFLECVQDMDHENMFWYRQDPGLGLRLIYFSYDVKMKEKGDIPEGYSVSREKKERFSLILESASTNQTSMYLCASSRGDRDNEQFFGPGTRLTVL.

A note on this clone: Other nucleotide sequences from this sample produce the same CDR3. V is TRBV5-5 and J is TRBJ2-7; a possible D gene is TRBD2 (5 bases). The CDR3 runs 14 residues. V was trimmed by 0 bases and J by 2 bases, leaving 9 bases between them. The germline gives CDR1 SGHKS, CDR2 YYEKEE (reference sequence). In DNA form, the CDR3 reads TGTGCCAGCAGCTTGGGAGGGCCAACCTACGAGCAGTACTTC. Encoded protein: CASSLGGPTYEQYF.

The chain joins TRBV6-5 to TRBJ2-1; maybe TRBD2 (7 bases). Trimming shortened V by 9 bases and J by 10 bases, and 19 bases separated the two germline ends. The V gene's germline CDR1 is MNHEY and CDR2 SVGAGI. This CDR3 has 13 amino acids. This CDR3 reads CASGGGGQIEQFF. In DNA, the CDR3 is TGTGCCAGTGGGGGCGGGGGCCAAATCGAGCAGTTCTTC.

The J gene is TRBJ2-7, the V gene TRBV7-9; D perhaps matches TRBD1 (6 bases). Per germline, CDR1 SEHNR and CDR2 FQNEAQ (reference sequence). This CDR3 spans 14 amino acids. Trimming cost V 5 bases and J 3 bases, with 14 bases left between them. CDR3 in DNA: TGTGCCAGCAGCCGACTCGACAGGAGCTACGAGCAGTACTTC. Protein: CASSRLDRSYEQYF.

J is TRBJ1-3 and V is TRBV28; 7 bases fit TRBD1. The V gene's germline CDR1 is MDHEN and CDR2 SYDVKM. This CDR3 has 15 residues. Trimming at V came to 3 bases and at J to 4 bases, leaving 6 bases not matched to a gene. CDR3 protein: CASSFFPGQGNTIYF. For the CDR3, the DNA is TGTGCCAGCAGTTTTTTTCCGGGACAGGGAAACACCATATATTTT.

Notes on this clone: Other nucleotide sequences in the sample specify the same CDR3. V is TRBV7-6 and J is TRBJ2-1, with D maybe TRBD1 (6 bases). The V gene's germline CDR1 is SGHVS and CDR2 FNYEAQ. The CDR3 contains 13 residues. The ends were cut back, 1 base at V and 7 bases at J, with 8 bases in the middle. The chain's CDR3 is CASSLGQGNEQFF. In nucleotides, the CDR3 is TGTGCCAGCAGCTTAGGGCAGGGGAATGAGCAGTTCTTC. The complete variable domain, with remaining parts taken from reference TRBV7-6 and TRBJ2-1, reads GAGVSQSPRYKVTKRGQDVALRCDPISGHVSLYWYRQALGQGPEFLTYFNYEAQQDKSGLPNDRFSAERPEGSISTLTIQRTEQRDSAMYRCASSLGQGNEQFFGPGTRLTVL.